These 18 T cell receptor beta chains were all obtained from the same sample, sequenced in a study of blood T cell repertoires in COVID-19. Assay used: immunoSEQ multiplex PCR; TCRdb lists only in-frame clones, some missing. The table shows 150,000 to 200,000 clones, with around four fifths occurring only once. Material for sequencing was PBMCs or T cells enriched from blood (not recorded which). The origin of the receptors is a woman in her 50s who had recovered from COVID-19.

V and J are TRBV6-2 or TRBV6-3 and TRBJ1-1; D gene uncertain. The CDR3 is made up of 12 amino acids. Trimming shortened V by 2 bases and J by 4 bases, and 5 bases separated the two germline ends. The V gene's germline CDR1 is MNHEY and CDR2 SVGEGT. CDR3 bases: TGTGCCAGCAGTTACCTCGGCACTGAAGCTTTCTTT. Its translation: CASSYLGTEAFF.

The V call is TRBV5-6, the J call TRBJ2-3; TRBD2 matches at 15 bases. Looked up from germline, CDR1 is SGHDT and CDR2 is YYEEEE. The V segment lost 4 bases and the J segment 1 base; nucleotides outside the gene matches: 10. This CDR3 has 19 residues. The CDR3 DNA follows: TGTGCCAGCAGCACGATAGGACTAGCGGGGGGGTCGGGCACAGATACGCAGTATTTT. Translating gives CASSTIGLAGGSGTDTQYF.

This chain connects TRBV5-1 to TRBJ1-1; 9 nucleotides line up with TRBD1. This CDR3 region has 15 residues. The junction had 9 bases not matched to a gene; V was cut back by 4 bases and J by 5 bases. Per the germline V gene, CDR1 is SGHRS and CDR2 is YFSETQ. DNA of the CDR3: TGCGCCAGCAGCCAGCCGGGACAGGGTAAAACTGAAGCTTTCTTT. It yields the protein CASSQPGQGKTEAFF.

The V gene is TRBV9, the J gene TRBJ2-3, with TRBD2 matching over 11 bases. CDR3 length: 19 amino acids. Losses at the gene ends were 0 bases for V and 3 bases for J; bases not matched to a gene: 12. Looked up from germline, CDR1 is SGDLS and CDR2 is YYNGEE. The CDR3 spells CASSVAGGSGGAVTDTQYF. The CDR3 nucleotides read TGTGCCAGCAGCGTAGCCGGAGGTAGCGGGGGGGCCGTGACAGATACGCAGTATTTT.

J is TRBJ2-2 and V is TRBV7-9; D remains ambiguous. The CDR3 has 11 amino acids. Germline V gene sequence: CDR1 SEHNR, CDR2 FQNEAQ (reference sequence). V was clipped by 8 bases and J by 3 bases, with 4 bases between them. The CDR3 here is CASSDTGELFF. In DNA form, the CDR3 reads TGTGCCAGCTCTGACACCGGGGAGCTGTTTTTT.

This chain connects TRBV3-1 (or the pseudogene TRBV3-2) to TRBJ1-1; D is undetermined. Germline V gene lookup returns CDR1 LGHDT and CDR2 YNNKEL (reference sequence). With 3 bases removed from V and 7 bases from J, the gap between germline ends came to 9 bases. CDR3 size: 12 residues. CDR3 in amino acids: CASSQNSGEAFF. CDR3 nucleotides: TGTGCCAGCAGCCAGAACTCGGGTGAAGCTTTCTTT.

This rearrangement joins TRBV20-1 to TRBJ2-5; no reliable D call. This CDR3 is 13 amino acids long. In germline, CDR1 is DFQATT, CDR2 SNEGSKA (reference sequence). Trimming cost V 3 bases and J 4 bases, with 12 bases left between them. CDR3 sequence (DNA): TGCAGTGCTAGTCTGCTAGTGCCAGAGACCCAGTACTTC. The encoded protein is CSASLLVPETQYF.

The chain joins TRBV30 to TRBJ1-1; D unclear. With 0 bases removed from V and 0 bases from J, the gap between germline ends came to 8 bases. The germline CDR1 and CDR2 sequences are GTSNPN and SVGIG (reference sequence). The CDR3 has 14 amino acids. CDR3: CAWSVQSLNTEAFF. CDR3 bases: TGTGCCTGGAGTGTACAATCTCTGAACACTGAAGCTTTCTTT.

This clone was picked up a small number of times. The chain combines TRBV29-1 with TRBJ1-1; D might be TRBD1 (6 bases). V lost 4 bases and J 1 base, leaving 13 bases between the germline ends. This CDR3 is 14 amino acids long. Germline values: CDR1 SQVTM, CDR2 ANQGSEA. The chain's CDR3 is CSVVRQVRNTEAFF. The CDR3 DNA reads TGCAGCGTTGTGCGACAGGTGAGGAACACTGAAGCTTTCTTT. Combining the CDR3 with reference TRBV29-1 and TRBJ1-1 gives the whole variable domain SAVISQKPSRDICQRGTSLTIQCQVDSQVTMMFWYRQQPGQSLTLIATANQGSEATYESGFVIDKFPISRPNLTFSTLTVSNMSPEDSSIYLCSVVRQVRNTEAFFGQGTRLTVV.

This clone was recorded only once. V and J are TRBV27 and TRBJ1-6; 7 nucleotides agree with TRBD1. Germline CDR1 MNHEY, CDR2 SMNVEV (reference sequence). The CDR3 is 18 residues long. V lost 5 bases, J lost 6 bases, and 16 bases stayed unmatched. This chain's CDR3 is CASSTKRTGVPFNSPLHF. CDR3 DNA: TGTGCCAGCAGTACAAAGAGGACAGGTGTGCCTTTTAATTCACCCCTCCACTTT.

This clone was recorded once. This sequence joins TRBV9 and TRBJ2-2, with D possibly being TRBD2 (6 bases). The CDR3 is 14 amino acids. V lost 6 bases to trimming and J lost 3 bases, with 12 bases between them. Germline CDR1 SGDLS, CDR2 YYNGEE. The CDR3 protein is CASKEGLDTGELFF. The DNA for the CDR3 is TGTGCCAGCAAGGAGGGTTTAGACACCGGGGAGCTGTTTTTT.

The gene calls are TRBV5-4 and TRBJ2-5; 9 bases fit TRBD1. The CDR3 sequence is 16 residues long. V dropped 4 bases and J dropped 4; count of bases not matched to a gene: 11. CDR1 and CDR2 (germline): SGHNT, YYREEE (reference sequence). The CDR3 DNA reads TGTGCCAGCAGCCAAAAGGGGACAGGGTTTTCAGAGACCCAGTACTTC. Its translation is CASSQKGTGFSETQYF.

This chain's CDR3 is CASRLGQGKTEAFF. The CDR3 DNA reads TGTGCCAGCAGGTTAGGACAGGGGAAGACTGAAGCTTTCTTT. V is TRBV28 and J is TRBJ1-1; 9 positions match TRBD1. The V segment lost 6 bases and the J segment 5 bases; nucleotides outside the gene matches: 7. Looked up from germline, CDR1 is MDHEN and CDR2 is SYDVKM. The CDR3 is 14 amino acids. Full variable domain (remainder filled in from reference TRBV28 and TRBJ1-1): DVKVTQSSRYLVKRTGEKVFLECVQDMDHENMFWYRQDPGLGLRLIYFSYDVKMKEKGDIPEGYSVSREKKERFSLILESASTNQTSMYLCASRLGQGKTEAFFGQGTRLTVV.

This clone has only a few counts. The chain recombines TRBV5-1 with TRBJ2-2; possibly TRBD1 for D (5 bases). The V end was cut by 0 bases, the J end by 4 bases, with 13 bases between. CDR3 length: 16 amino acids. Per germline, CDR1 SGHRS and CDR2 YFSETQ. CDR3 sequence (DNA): TGCGCCAGCAGCTTGGTGGCAGGGTTAGGCACCGGGGAGCTGTTTTTT. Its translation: CASSLVAGLGTGELFF.

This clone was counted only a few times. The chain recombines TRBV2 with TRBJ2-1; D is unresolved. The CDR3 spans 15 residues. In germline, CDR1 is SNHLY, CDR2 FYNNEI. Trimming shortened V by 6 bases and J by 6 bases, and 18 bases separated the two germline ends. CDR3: CASSPPSNFGNEQFF. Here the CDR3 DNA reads TGTGCCAGCAGCCCCCCTTCGAACTTTGGCAATGAGCAGTTCTTC.

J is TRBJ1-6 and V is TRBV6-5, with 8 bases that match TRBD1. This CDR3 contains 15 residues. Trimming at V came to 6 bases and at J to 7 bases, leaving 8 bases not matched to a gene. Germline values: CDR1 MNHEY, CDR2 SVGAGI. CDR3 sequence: CASRPFGQGNSPLHF. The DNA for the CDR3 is TGTGCCAGCAGGCCCTTTGGACAGGGAAATTCACCCCTCCACTTT.

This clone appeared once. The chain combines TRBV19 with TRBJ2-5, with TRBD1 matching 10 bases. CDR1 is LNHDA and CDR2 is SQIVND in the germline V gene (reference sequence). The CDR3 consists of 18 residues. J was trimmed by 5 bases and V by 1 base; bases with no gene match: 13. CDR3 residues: CASSIGSARTGGRETQYF. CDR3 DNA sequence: TGTGCCAGTAGTATAGGCTCTGCTAGGACAGGGGGGAGGGAGACCCAGTACTTC.

CDR3 amino acids: CAWSIRTPYGYTF. For the CDR3, the DNA is TGTGCCTGGAGTATCAGGACTCCCTATGGCTACACCTTC. This chain joins TRBV30 and TRBJ1-2; D gene ambiguous. V was trimmed by 2 bases and J by 4 bases, leaving 11 bases between them. CDR3 length: 13 amino acids. Germline loops: CDR1 GTSNPN, CDR2 SVGIG (reference sequence).